This T cell receptor beta chain was captured in a study of metastatic and nonmetastatic thyroid tumors. Study-level information: The comparison covered peripheral blood and tumor or nodule tissue in malignant and benign thyroid patients. The study, taken as a whole, reports: It was reported that TCR beta diversity was significantly higher in malignant thyroid tumors than benign nodules, in blood and tumor.

Authors' methods: For papillary thyroid cancer, a distant-metastasis classifier was constructed from CDR3 differences observed across clinicopathological groups. TCRdb called clones again from the PCR reads with MiXCR. The V and J calls come from TCRdb's annotation, not from the publication. This sample has tens of thousands of clones, with roughly 23% found just once. CDR1 is SEHNR and CDR2 is FQNEAQ in the germline V gene (reference sequence). This CDR3 is built from 14 residues. Trimming left V 7 bases short and J 2 bases short, with 15 bases between. Among the patients, none had received any treatment before thyroid surgery. About this clone: The antigen is undetermined.

The sample taken for sequencing was blood. This chain links TRBV7-9 with TRBJ2-7; TRBD2 might be the D (5 bases). The TCR originated in a male donor with papillary thyroid cancer or a benign thyroid nodule (not recorded which). Some clones in this sample may be carry-over from other donors' samples. The CDR3 reads CASILASGAYEQYF. In nucleotides, the CDR3 is TGTGCCAGCATCCTCGCATCCGGGGCCTACGAGCAGTACTTC.